Listed below are T cell receptor beta chains from one sample, sequenced in a study of CD4 T cells in relation to SARS-CoV-2 and coronaviruses. The table came from immunoSEQ multiplex PCR; TCRdb's copy has only in-frame clones and leaves some out. The sample shows around 69,000 clones, approximately 94% of them seen only once. The source material was naive CD4+ T cells from PBMCs. Receptors were obtained from a human donor in good health. The CDR3 runs from the conserved cysteine through the conserved F or W. The D gene is left open where the match is weak.

>TRBJ1-4|.|TRBV6-5
CASSPGRTNEKLFF
>TRBJ2-7|.|TRBV3-1/TRBV3-2
CASSQVPSGRAYEQYF
>TRBJ1-6|.|TRBV7-3
CASSAQGGTSPLHF
>TRBJ1-3|.|TRBV15
CATSRDFGSGNTIYF
>TRBJ1-6|.|TRBV7-3
CATSQLYNSPLHF
>TRBJ2-3|TRBD1|TRBV29-1
CSVAQGQTSTDTQYF
>TRBJ1-2|TRBD1|TRBV23-1
CASMLRDSDNYGYTF
>TRBJ2-1|TRBD2|TRBV18
CASPSTGTSNNEQFF
>TRBJ1-4|TRBD1|TRBV28
CASSRQGATNEKLFF
>TRBJ1-4|TRBD1|TRBV28
CASSLGGGYSEKLFF
>TRBJ2-5|TRBD1|TRBV3-1/TRBV3-2
CASSHRDSTLGTQYF
>TRBJ2-3|.|TRBV30
CASTQKTDTQYF
>TRBJ1-2|TRBD1|TRBV15
CATSRAPRQGGSGYTF
>TRBJ2-1|TRBD2|TRBV7-3
CASSYGTSGRAGRANEQFF